This T cell receptor beta chain emerged from a study of control samples from healthy donors and cancer patients. In germline, CDR1 is SGDLS, CDR2 YYNGEE. With V trimmed by 3 bases and J by 1 base, 5 bases remained unmatched. There are 16 residues in the CDR3. The data were produced by immunoSEQ multiplex PCR, yet TCRdb's version contains in-frame clones alone and is incomplete. The data contain some 87,000 clones, 91% of them singletons. This rearrangement joins TRBV9 to TRBJ2-2; the match to TRBD1 covers 8 bases. Sequenced input: blood. This TCR derives from a man aged 25-45 years in good health. The CDR3 region is CASSAGGTGNTGELFF. Written as DNA, the CDR3 is TGTGCCAGCAGCGCCGGTGGGACAGGGAACACCGGGGAGCTGTTTTTT.